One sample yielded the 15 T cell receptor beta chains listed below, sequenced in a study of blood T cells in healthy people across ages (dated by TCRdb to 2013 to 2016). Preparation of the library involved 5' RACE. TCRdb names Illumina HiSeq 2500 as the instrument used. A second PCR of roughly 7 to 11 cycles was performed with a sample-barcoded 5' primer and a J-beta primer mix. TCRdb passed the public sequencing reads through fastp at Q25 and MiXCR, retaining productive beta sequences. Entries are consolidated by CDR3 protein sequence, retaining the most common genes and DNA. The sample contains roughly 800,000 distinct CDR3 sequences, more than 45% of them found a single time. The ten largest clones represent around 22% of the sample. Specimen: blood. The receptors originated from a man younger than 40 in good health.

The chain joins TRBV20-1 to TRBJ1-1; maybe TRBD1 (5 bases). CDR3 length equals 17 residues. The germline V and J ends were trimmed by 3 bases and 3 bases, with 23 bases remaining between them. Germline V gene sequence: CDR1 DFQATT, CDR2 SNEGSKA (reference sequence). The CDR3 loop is CSARVTGPLTGDTEAFF. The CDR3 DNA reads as TGCAGTGCTAGGGTAACGGGGCCTTTAACTGGGGACACTGAAGCTTTCTTT.

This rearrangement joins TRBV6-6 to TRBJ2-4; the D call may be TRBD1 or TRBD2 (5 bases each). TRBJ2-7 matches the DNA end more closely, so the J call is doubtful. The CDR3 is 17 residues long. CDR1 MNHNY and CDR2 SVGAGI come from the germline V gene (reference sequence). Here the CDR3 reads CASSYRAGDLDSYEQYF. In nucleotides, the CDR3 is TGTGCCAGCAGTTACCGTGCCGGGGACCTCGACTCCTACGAGCAGTACTTC.

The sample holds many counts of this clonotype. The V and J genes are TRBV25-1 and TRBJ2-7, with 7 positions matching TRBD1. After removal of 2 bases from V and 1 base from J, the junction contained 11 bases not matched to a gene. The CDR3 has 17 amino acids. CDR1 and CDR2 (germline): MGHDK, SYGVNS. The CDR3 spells CASSETGTEGSSYEQYF. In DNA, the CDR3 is TGTGCCAGCAGTGAAACGGGGACAGAGGGCAGTTCCTACGAGCAGTACTTC.

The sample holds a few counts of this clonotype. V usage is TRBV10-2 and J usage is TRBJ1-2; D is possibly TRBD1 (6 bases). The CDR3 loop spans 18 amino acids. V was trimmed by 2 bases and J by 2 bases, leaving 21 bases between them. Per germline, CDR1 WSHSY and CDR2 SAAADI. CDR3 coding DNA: TGCGCCAGCAGTGAGCCCTACTCATGGGGGCTCCCGAACTATGGCTACACCTTC. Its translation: CASSEPYSWGLPNYGYTF.

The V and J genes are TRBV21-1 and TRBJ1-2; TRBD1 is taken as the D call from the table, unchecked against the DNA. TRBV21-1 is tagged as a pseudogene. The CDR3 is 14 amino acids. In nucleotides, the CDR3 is TGTGCCAGCAGCAAAGTGGGGGGAAGCTATGGCTACACCTTC. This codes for CASSKVGGSYGYTF.

This CDR3 is CSATSGGAPFQSYGYTF. The CDR3 DNA sequence: TGCAGTGCGACCTCAGGGGGCGCGCCATTCCAATCTTATGGCTACACCTTC. This chain joins TRBV20-1 and TRBJ1-2, with TRBD1 identical over 8 bases. The length of the CDR3 is 17 residues. Per the germline V gene, CDR1 is DFQATT and CDR2 is SNEGSKA (reference sequence). After removal of 6 bases from V and 5 bases from J, the junction contained 20 bases not matched to a gene.

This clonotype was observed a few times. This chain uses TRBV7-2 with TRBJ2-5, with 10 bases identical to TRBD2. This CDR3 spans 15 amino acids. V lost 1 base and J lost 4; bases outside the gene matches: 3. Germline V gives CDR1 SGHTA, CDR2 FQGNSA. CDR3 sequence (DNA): TGTGCCAGCAGCTTAGATAGCGGGGGGTCAGAGACCCAGTACTTC. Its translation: CASSLDSGGSETQYF.

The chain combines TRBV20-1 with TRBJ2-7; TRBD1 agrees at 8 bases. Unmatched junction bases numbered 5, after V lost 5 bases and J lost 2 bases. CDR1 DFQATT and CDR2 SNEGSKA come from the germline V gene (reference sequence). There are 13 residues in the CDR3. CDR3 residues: CSAPDREPYEQYF. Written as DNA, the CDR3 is TGCAGTGCTCCGGACAGGGAGCCCTACGAGCAGTACTTC.

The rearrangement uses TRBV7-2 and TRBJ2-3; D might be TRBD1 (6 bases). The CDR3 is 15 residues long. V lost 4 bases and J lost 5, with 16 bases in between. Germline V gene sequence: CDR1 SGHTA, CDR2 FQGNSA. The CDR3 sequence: CASSYFQGLGDTQYF. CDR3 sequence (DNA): TGTGCCAGCAGCTACTTCCAGGGGCTTGGAGATACGCAGTATTTT.

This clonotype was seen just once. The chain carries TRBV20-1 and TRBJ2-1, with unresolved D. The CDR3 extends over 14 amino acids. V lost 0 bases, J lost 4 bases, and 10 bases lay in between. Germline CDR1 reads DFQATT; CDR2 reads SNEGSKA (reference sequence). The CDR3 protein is CSARDPRWYNEQFF. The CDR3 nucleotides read TGCAGTGCTAGAGACCCTAGATGGTACAATGAGCAGTTCTTC.

The CDR3: CSAYPGVSTDTQYF. CDR3 DNA sequence: TGCAGTGCCTACCCAGGGGTAAGCACAGATACGCAGTATTTT. The chain uses TRBV20-1 and TRBJ2-3, with D perhaps TRBD1 (6 bases). Germline V gene lookup returns CDR1 DFQATT and CDR2 SNEGSKA (reference sequence). The CDR3 length is 14 residues. V was clipped by 6 bases and J by 0 bases, with 13 bases between them.

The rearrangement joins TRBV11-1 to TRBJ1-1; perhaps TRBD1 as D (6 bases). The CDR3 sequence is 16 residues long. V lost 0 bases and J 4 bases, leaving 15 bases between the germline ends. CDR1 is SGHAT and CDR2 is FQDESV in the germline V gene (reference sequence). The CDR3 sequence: CASSLALRGGGTEAFF. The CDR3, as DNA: TGTGCCAGCAGCTTAGCCCTCAGGGGAGGGGGCACTGAAGCTTTCTTT.

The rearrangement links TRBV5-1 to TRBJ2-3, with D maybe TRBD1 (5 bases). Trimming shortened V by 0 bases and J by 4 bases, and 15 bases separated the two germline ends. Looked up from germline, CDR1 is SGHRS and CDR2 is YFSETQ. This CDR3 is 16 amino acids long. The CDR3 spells CASSLGERGWADTQYF. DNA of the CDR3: TGCGCCAGCAGCTTGGGGGAAAGGGGTTGGGCAGATACGCAGTATTTT.

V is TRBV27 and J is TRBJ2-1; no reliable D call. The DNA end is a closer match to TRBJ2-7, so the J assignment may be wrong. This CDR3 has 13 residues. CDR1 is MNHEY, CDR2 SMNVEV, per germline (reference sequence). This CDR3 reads CASGPGPGLEQYF. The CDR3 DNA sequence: TGTGCCAGCGGGCCAGGCCCCGGTCTCGAGCAGTACTTC.

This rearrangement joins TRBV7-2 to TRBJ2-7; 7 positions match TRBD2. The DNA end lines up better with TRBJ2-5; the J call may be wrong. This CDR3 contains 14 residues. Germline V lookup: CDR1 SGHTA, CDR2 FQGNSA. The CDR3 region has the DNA TGTGCCAGCAGCTTAGCGGGGGGGGTTGAGACCCAGTACTTC. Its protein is CASSLAGGVETQYF.